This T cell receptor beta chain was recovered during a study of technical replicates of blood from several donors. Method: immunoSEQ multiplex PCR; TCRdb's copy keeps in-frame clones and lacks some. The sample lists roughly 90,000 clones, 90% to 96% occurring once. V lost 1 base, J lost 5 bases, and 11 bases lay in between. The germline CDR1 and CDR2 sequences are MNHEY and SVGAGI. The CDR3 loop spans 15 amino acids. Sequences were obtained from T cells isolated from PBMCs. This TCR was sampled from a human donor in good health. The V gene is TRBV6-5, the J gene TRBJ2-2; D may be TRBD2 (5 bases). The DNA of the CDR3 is TGTGCCAGCAGTTACTATCCTAGCAGAACCGGGGAGCTGTTTTTT. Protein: CASSYYPSRTGELFF.